The rows below give T cell receptor beta chains drawn from one sample of a study of CD8+ T cells in alopecia areata. The table came from immunoSEQ multiplex PCR; TCRdb's copy has only in-frame clones and leaves some out. The table has 7,000 to 9,500 clones, around 55% seen once. The specimen comprised skin, sampled at week 0. These receptors came from a human donor with alopecia areata. Each CDR3 is given with its conserved first and last residue. The order of the fields is V gene, J gene, CDR3 protein.

v_call: TRBV7-3
j_call: TRBJ1-5
cdr3_aa: CASSLTPLGRVAQPQHF

v_call: TRBV7-3
j_call: TRBJ2-2
cdr3_aa: CASSIGTGGTGELFF

v_call: TRBV27
j_call: TRBJ2-7
cdr3_aa: CASSPSTGPYEQYF

v_call: TRBV15
j_call: TRBJ2-3
cdr3_aa: CATSRDGHSDTQYF

v_call: TRBV10-1
j_call: TRBJ2-1
cdr3_aa: CASSRGSAEQFF

v_call: TRBV7-2
j_call: TRBJ2-1
cdr3_aa: CASRFYNEQFF

v_call: TRBV7-2
j_call: TRBJ2-4
cdr3_aa: CASSYTDPGIAKNIQYF

v_call: TRBV19
j_call: TRBJ1-6
cdr3_aa: CASSSGLHRGSPLHF

v_call: TRBV29-1
j_call: TRBJ2-5
cdr3_aa: CSVQKGQETQYF

v_call: TRBV30
j_call: TRBJ2-3
cdr3_aa: CAWSGRSTDTQYF

v_call: TRBV5-1
j_call: TRBJ2-3
cdr3_aa: CASSLVLDSDTQYF

v_call: TRBV29-1
j_call: TRBJ1-1
cdr3_aa: CSVELSSEAFF

v_call: TRBV29-1
j_call: TRBJ2-1
cdr3_aa: CSAARDRSEQFF

v_call: TRBV5-5
j_call: TRBJ2-7
cdr3_aa: CASTRTWVYDEQYF

v_call: TRBV6-1
j_call: TRBJ2-1
cdr3_aa: CASSEWGEEVDEQFF

v_call: TRBV2
j_call: TRBJ2-1
cdr3_aa: CASIWFGNEQFF

v_call: TRBV11-1
j_call: TRBJ2-1
cdr3_aa: CASSPGTGVYNEQFF

v_call: TRBV7-2
j_call: TRBJ1-5
cdr3_aa: CASSRGDGNQPQHF

v_call: TRBV28
j_call: TRBJ2-5
cdr3_aa: CASTQGDSWETQYF

v_call: TRBV19
j_call: TRBJ2-1
cdr3_aa: CASSILLAGAREQFF

v_call: TRBV14
j_call: TRBJ2-7
cdr3_aa: CASSQAGGDEQYF

v_call: TRBV7-2
j_call: TRBJ2-1
cdr3_aa: CASSLGLAGLRDEQFF

v_call: TRBV28
j_call: TRBJ2-1
cdr3_aa: CASSLWTSGTEQFF

v_call: TRBV5-1
j_call: TRBJ2-7
cdr3_aa: CASSLAGGRVDEQYF

v_call: TRBV29-1
j_call: TRBJ2-3
cdr3_aa: CSATNQGYTDTQYF

v_call: TRBV9
j_call: TRBJ2-1
cdr3_aa: CASSVTSGYSEQFF

v_call: TRBV10-3
j_call: TRBJ2-7
cdr3_aa: CAISSSGSESEQYF

v_call: TRBV5-1
j_call: TRBJ2-7
cdr3_aa: CASSLFAGGYEQYF

v_call: TRBV2
j_call: TRBJ1-6
cdr3_aa: CASSDVTGGGSPLHF

v_call: TRBV19
j_call: TRBJ1-1
cdr3_aa: CASSIFGRGPNTEAFF

v_call: TRBV29-1
j_call: TRBJ2-5
cdr3_aa: CSVERVSGIQETQYF

v_call: TRBV28
j_call: TRBJ2-5
cdr3_aa: CASSRGETQYF

v_call: TRBV23-1
j_call: TRBJ2-7
cdr3_aa: CASRPQQSPGLAIYEQYF

v_call: TRBV7-2
j_call: TRBJ1-2
cdr3_aa: CASSLAGGERNYGYTF

v_call: TRBV6-5
j_call: TRBJ1-1
cdr3_aa: CASSYSERGTEAFF

v_call: TRBV6-5
j_call: TRBJ2-7
cdr3_aa: CASKGTRYEQYF

v_call: TRBV6-5
j_call: TRBJ2-5
cdr3_aa: CASSYSRGGQWETQYF

v_call: TRBV11-2
j_call: TRBJ2-3
cdr3_aa: CASSFRPDIQMDTQYF

v_call: TRBV10-2
j_call: NA
cdr3_aa: CASRGQGRNEQYF

v_call: TRBV7-2
j_call: TRBJ2-6
cdr3_aa: CASSLAPGTGYAGANVLTF

v_call: TRBV14
j_call: TRBJ1-1
cdr3_aa: CASSLVMGNTEAFF

v_call: TRBV28
j_call: TRBJ2-5
cdr3_aa: CASSGSGQETQYF

v_call: TRBV7-6
j_call: TRBJ2-1
cdr3_aa: CASSRTNNEQFF

v_call: TRBV2
j_call: TRBJ2-3
cdr3_aa: CASSDQAEYTDTQYF

v_call: TRBV7-8
j_call: TRBJ2-7
cdr3_aa: CASSRINYEQYF

v_call: TRBV4-2
j_call: TRBJ1-3
cdr3_aa: CASSSEHAGNTIYF

v_call: TRBV5-1
j_call: TRBJ1-1
cdr3_aa: CASSSTGGNTEAFF

v_call: TRBV6-5
j_call: TRBJ2-1
cdr3_aa: CASRNGWNEQFF

v_call: TRBV27
j_call: TRBJ2-3
cdr3_aa: CASSLFLRTGDPASTDTQYF

v_call: TRBV5-5
j_call: TRBJ2-1
cdr3_aa: CASSLGGFDEQFF

v_call: TRBV11-1
j_call: TRBJ2-1
cdr3_aa: CASSLKSYNEQFF

v_call: TRBV6-1
j_call: TRBJ2-6
cdr3_aa: CASSLSLSGANVLTF

v_call: TRBV29-1
j_call: TRBJ2-1
cdr3_aa: CSAPYRGAYNEQFF